The 30 T cell receptor beta chains below were found in one sample sequenced in a study of blood T cell repertoires in COVID-19. The data were produced by immunoSEQ multiplex PCR, yet TCRdb's version contains in-frame clones alone and is incomplete. This sample carries 410,000 or so clones, 89% of them seen once, and the ten largest clones take about 1.6%. The sample taken for sequencing was peripheral blood. Every receptor here comes from a middle-aged woman with COVID-19, enrolled during active disease.

The chain recombines TRBV19 with TRBJ1-5; no firm D call. The germline V gene encodes CDR1 LNHDA and CDR2 SQIVND (reference sequence). The V and J ends lost 3 bases and 2 bases respectively, with 8 bases between them. This CDR3 is 14 amino acids long. CDR3 loop: CASSIIGGNQPQHF. The DNA of the CDR3 is TGTGCCAGTAGTATTATAGGAGGCAATCAGCCCCAGCATTTT.

The chain joins TRBV5-6 to TRBJ1-4, with D possibly matching TRBD1 (5 bases). The germline V and J ends were trimmed by 3 bases and 16 bases, with 28 bases remaining between them. The CDR3 contains 16 residues. Germline CDR1 SGHDT, CDR2 YYEEEE. The CDR3: CASSSRPGWTNEKSFF. In nucleotides, the CDR3 is TGTGCCAGCAGCTCCAGACCAGGGTGGACTAATGAAAAGTCGTTTTTT.

The V gene is TRBV28, the J gene TRBJ2-1; TRBD2 aligns across 11 bases. Germline V gene lookup returns CDR1 MDHEN and CDR2 SYDVKM. Trimming at V came to 3 bases and at J to 0 bases, leaving 4 bases not matched to a gene. The CDR3 is 17 residues long. In DNA, the CDR3 is TGTGCCAGCAGTTTTATAGCGGGGGGGAGCTCCTACAATGAGCAGTTCTTC. As protein: CASSFIAGGSSYNEQFF.

The CDR3 nucleotides are TGTGCCAGCTCACCCCGACAGGGGCCGAACACCGGGGAGCTGTTTTTT. Amino acids: CASSPRQGPNTGELFF. The V call is TRBV18, the J call TRBJ2-2; 8 bases are shared with TRBD1. Per the germline V gene, CDR1 is KGHSH and CDR2 is LQKENI. V shed 3 bases, J shed 0 bases, and the junction held 3 bases outside the gene matches. The CDR3 covers 16 residues. Full variable domain (missing parts from reference TRBV18 and TRBJ2-2): NAGVMQNPRHLVRRRGQEARLRCSPMKGHSHVYWYRQLPEEGLKFMVYLQKENIIDESGMPKERFSAEFPKEGPSILRIQQVVRGDSAAYFCASSPRQGPNTGELFFGEGSRLTVL.

The rearrangement joins TRBV7-9 to TRBJ1-2; D is possibly TRBD1 (5 bases). The germline V gene encodes CDR1 SEHNR and CDR2 FQNEAQ (reference sequence). This CDR3 is built from 14 residues. Trimming removed 2 bases at V and 3 bases at J, with 10 bases between. The CDR3 here is CASSLQAGHYGYTF. The CDR3 DNA follows: TGTGCCAGCAGCTTACAGGCAGGGCACTATGGCTACACCTTC. Full variable domain (remainder filled in from reference TRBV7-9 and TRBJ1-2): DTGVSQNPRHKITKRGQNVTFRCDPISEHNRLYWYRQTLGQGPEFLTYFQNEAQLEKSRLLSDRFSAERPKGSFSTLEIQRTEQGDSAMYLCASSLQAGHYGYTFGSGTRLTVV.

The chain carries TRBV5-1 and TRBJ1-1, with D tentatively TRBD1 (6 bases). The CDR3 is made up of 14 amino acids. The germline V gene encodes CDR1 SGHRS and CDR2 YFSETQ. The V and J ends lost 4 bases and 1 base respectively, with 11 bases between them. CDR3 sequence reads: CASSLGQTNTEAFF. CDR3 DNA sequence: TGCGCCAGCAGCCTAGGACAGACGAACACTGAAGCTTTCTTT.

The chain carries TRBV28 and TRBJ1-2, with D tentatively TRBD1 (5 bases). This CDR3 has 12 amino acids. The V gene lost 3 bases and the J gene lost 8 bases, with 10 bases spanning the gap. Looked up from germline, CDR1 is MDHEN and CDR2 is SYDVKM. Written as DNA, the CDR3 is TGTGCCAGCAGTTTCAGGGTGGGGGGCTACACCTTC. This translates into CASSFRVGGYTF.

The chain employs TRBV5-4 and TRBJ2-7; D ambiguous. V lost 0 bases, J lost 3 bases, and 10 bases lay in between. The CDR3 has 14 amino acids. CDR1 and CDR2 (germline): SGHNT, YYREEE (reference sequence). The CDR3 DNA reads as TGTGCCAGCAGCTTGGCGACTTCTGGCTACGAGCAGTACTTC. It is translated as CASSLATSGYEQYF.

The chain couples TRBV28 to TRBJ2-1; D remains ambiguous. With 6 bases removed from V and 6 bases from J, the gap between germline ends came to 15 bases. Looked up from germline, CDR1 is MDHEN and CDR2 is SYDVKM. The CDR3 loop spans 14 amino acids. In DNA, the CDR3 is TGTGCCAGCAGCATTATCGAGAGTACCAATGAGCAGTTCTTC. Translating it yields CASSIIESTNEQFF.

The chain links TRBV18 to TRBJ1-1; 7 bases are a match to TRBD1. The CDR3 is 15 amino acids. Germline CDR1 is KGHSH and CDR2 is LQKENI. V shed 5 bases and J 1 base; nucleotides not matched to a gene: 7. DNA for the CDR3: TGTGCCAGCTCAACAACAGGGGACCCGAACACTGAAGCTTTCTTT. Translating it yields CASSTTGDPNTEAFF.

The chain uses TRBV3-1 (or the pseudogene TRBV3-2) and TRBJ1-3, with D unclear. Trimming stripped 6 bases from V and 2 bases from J, with 5 bases between. The CDR3 loop spans 12 amino acids. The germline CDR1 and CDR2 sequences are LGHDT and YNNKEL (reference sequence). The CDR3 DNA follows: TGTGCCAGCAGAACAACTGGAAACACCATATATTTT. Translated, it gives CASRTTGNTIYF.

The count of this clone is one. The J gene is TRBJ1-5, the V gene TRBV27; tentative D call: TRBD1 (6 bases). CDR1 is MNHEY and CDR2 is SMNVEV in the germline V gene (reference sequence). V was trimmed by 5 bases and J by 6 bases, leaving 14 bases between them. The CDR3 has 14 residues. DNA for the CDR3: TGTGCCAGCAGTGCCACAGGGATAGCTCAGCCCCAGCATTTT. Its protein product is CASSATGIAQPQHF.

V is TRBV11-1 and J is TRBJ2-2, with 7 positions matching TRBD1. Trimming at V came to 1 base and at J to 6 bases, leaving 5 bases not matched to a gene. The CDR3 contains 15 residues. Germline values: CDR1 SGHAT, CDR2 FQDESV (reference sequence). The chain's CDR3 is CASSLGTGESGELFF. The CDR3 region has the DNA TGTGCCAGCAGCTTAGGAACAGGGGAGTCCGGGGAGCTGTTTTTT.

This clone was detected once. V is TRBV9 and J is TRBJ1-6; D uncertain. V was clipped by 1 base and J by 7 bases, with 12 bases between them. CDR1 and CDR2 (germline): SGDLS, YYNGEE. The CDR3 extends over 15 amino acids. CDR3 sequence (DNA): TGTGCCAGCAGCGTATCTACCCAGAGGAATTCACCCCTCCACTTT. Its translation is CASSVSTQRNSPLHF.

Written as DNA, the CDR3 is TGTGCCAGCAGTGAAGGCGGCAGGGTAGGGAACGAGCAGTACTTC. Translating gives CASSEGGRVGNEQYF. This sequence joins TRBV6-1 and TRBJ2-7; the D gene is possibly TRBD1 (5 bases). V gave up 1 base and J gave up 5 bases, with 15 bases separating them. Germline CDR1 reads MNHNS; CDR2 reads SASEGT. This CDR3 contains 15 residues.

This chain connects TRBV19 to TRBJ1-2; 10 bases line up with TRBD1. The J segment lost 4 bases and the V segment lost 5 bases, leaving 16 bases of the junction unmatched. The CDR3 is 18 amino acids. Germline-derived CDR1 and CDR2 are LNHDA and SQIVND (reference sequence). The CDR3 DNA reads TGTGCCAGTAGTTCCAACCCGGGACAGGGGTATGGGAGCTATGGCTACACCTTC. It translates to CASSSNPGQGYGSYGYTF.

The chain uses TRBV3-1 (or the pseudogene TRBV3-2) and TRBJ2-1; TRBD1 is a possible D gene (5 bases). This CDR3 spans 13 amino acids. Germline values: CDR1 LGHDT, CDR2 YNNKEL (reference sequence). Trimming removed 3 bases at V and 4 bases at J, with 7 bases between. The DNA of the CDR3 is TGTGCCAGCAGCCATGGACAATACAATGAGCAGTTCTTC. Its translation is CASSHGQYNEQFF.

The chain links TRBV18 to TRBJ1-5; perhaps TRBD1 as D (6 bases). The CDR3 has 15 residues. Germline V lookup: CDR1 KGHSH, CDR2 LQKENI. Trimming cost V 2 bases and J 6 bases, with 14 bases left between them. CDR3 loop: CASSPTWGRGQPQHF. DNA for the CDR3: TGTGCCAGCTCACCAACATGGGGGCGCGGTCAGCCCCAGCATTTT.

The chain carries TRBV19 and TRBJ1-2; 10 bases align to TRBD1. After removal of 7 bases from V and 8 bases from J, the junction contained 4 bases not matched to a gene. The CDR3 consists of 12 residues. The V gene's germline CDR1 is LNHDA and CDR2 SQIVND (reference sequence). CDR3 DNA sequence: TGTGCCAGTAAAAGGACAGGGGGAGGCTACACCTTC. It translates to CASKRTGGGYTF.

V is TRBV27 and J is TRBJ2-3; 7 nucleotides line up with TRBD2. Trimming at V came to 5 bases and at J to 3 bases, leaving 8 bases not matched to a gene. CDR1 is MNHEY, CDR2 SMNVEV, per germline (reference sequence). This CDR3 region has 15 residues. The CDR3 region is CASSRRGEGTDTQYF. DNA of the CDR3: TGTGCCAGCAGTCGCCGGGGGGAAGGTACAGATACGCAGTATTTT.

V is TRBV6-5 and J is TRBJ2-3; D is uncertain. The V and J ends lost 8 bases and 2 bases respectively, with 8 bases between them. The CDR3 is made up of 12 amino acids. CDR1 is MNHEY and CDR2 is SVGAGI in the germline V gene. CDR3 in DNA: TGTGCCAGCCCCAGTATCACAGATACGCAGTATTTT. This sequence encodes CASPSITDTQYF.

J is TRBJ1-4 and V is TRBV2; 10 positions match TRBD1. The CDR3 has 15 residues. Per the germline V gene, CDR1 is SNHLY and CDR2 is FYNNEI. Unmatched junction bases numbered 6, after V lost 6 bases and J lost 5 bases. DNA for the CDR3: TGTGCCAGCAGGGATCTGGGACAGGGGAATGAAAAACTGTTTTTT. Its protein is CASRDLGQGNEKLFF. Together with reference TRBV2 and TRBJ1-4, the CDR3 gives the full variable domain: EPEVTQTPSHQVTQMGQEVILRCVPISNHLYFYWYRQILGQKVEFLVSFYNNEISEKSEIFDDQFSVERPDGSNFTLKIRSTKLEDSAMYFCASRDLGQGNEKLFFGSGTQLSVL.

In this sample, this clone turned up once. The V gene is TRBV19, the J gene TRBJ1-1; no clear D gene. Germline CDR1 and CDR2: LNHDA and SQIVND (reference sequence). The CDR3 runs to 12 residues. Trimming pared 8 bases from V and 4 bases from J, leaving 11 bases between. The CDR3 nucleotides read TGTGCCAGTGGCCGGCGGGGCACTGAAGCTTTCTTT. Residues: CASGRRGTEAFF.

Concerning this clone itself: Sequence at one end of the junction differs from germline and may be a read error. V and J are TRBV12-3 or TRBV12-4 and TRBJ1-2; D uncertain. The length of the CDR3 is 11 residues. Here the CDR3 reads CASSLAHLFEF. The CDR3 nucleotides are TGTGCCAGCAGTTTAGCTCACTTATTCGAGTTC.

The V call is TRBV18, the J call TRBJ2-4, with a possible D match to TRBD1 (6 bases). Germline lookup yields CDR1 KGHSH and CDR2 LQKENI. V was trimmed by 0 bases and J by 0 bases, leaving 12 bases between them. CDR3 length: 17 amino acids. CDR3 sequence: CASSPPGQLLAKNIQYF. The CDR3, as DNA: TGTGCCAGCTCACCACCCGGACAGTTACTAGCCAAAAACATTCAGTACTTC.

CDR3 sequence: CASSSSLPGQGAGTGELFF. The DNA of the CDR3 is TGTGCCAGCAGCAGTTCACTACCGGGACAGGGGGCAGGCACCGGGGAGCTGTTTTTT. The chain joins TRBV11-2 to TRBJ2-2, with 12 bases lining up with TRBD1. Germline V gene data show CDR1 as SGHAT and CDR2 as FQNNGV. This CDR3 contains 19 residues. Germline trimming cut 5 bases from V and 4 bases from J; bases unmatched to any gene: 14.

The V and J genes are TRBV19 and TRBJ1-2; a possible D gene is TRBD1 (5 bases). The CDR3 runs to 13 residues. Germline V gene data show CDR1 as LNHDA and CDR2 as SQIVND (reference sequence). V was cut by 3 bases and J by 4 bases, with 9 bases left in between. CDR3 loop: CASSIAQGYGYTF. DNA for the CDR3: TGTGCCAGTAGTATTGCGCAGGGCTATGGCTACACCTTC.

The J gene is TRBJ1-2, the V gene TRBV5-6; D uncertain. V lost 4 bases and J lost 4, with 14 bases in between. The CDR3 is 14 residues long. CDR1 and CDR2 from the germline V gene are SGHDT and YYEEEE. In DNA form, the CDR3 reads TGTGCCAGCAGCATTGTCACGGGTATCTATGGCTACACCTTC. The encoded protein is CASSIVTGIYGYTF.

This clone was seen repeatedly, ten times or more. The chain is built from TRBV27 and TRBJ2-3; D remains unclear. Trimming took off 5 bases at V and 2 bases at J, with 14 bases between the two ends. CDR1 and CDR2 from the germline V gene are MNHEY and SMNVEV (reference sequence). The CDR3 is 15 amino acids. The CDR3 protein is CASSMVHPDTDTQYF. The CDR3 coding sequence is TGTGCCAGCAGTATGGTACATCCCGACACAGATACGCAGTATTTT.

The chain joins TRBV14 to TRBJ1-2; 7 bases line up with TRBD1. The V gene end was trimmed by 4 bases and the J gene end by 4 bases; junction bases not matched to a gene: 3. Germline V gives CDR1 SGHDN, CDR2 FVKESK. CDR3 size: 13 residues. For the CDR3, the DNA is TGTGCCAGCAGCCGGACAGGCGGCTATGGCTACACCTTC. Translation: CASSRTGGYGYTF.